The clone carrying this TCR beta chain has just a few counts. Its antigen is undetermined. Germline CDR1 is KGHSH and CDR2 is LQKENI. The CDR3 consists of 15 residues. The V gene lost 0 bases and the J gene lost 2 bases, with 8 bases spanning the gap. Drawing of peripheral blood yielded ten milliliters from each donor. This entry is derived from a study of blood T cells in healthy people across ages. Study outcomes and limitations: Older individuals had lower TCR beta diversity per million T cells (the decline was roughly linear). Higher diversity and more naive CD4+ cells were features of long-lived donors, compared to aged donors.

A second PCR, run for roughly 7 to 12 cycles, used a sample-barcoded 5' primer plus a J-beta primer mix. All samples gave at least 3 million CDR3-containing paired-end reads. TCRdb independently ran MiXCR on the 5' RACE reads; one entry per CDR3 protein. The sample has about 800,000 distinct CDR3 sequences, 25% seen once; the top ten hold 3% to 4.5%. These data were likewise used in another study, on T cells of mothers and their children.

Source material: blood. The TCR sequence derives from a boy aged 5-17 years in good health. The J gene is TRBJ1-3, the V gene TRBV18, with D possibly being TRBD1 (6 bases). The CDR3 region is CASSPPGAAGNTIYF. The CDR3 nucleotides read TGTGCCAGCTCACCACCGGGGGCCGCTGGAAACACCATATATTTT.